The 2 T cell receptor beta chains in this list originate from one sample, sequenced in a study of blood T cell repertoires in COVID-19. Generated by immunoSEQ multiplex PCR, the TCRdb table keeps only in-frame clones and is missing some. The table includes about 140,000 clones, 84% detected once. The sequencing input was PBMCs or T cells enriched from blood (not recorded which). The source of these receptors is a woman aged 45 to 65 with acute COVID-19.

This chain joins TRBV12-3 or TRBV12-4 and TRBJ1-2; 7 bases agree with TRBD1. With 4 bases clipped from V and 5 bases from J, the junction kept 4 bases outside the gene matches. The CDR3 contains 13 residues. The CDR3 DNA reads TGTGCCAGCAGTTCGGACAGGTCTTATGGCTACACCTTC. The encoded protein is CASSSDRSYGYTF.

This clone was counted between two and nine times. The CDR3: CASSGTGEVTEAFF. DNA for the CDR3: TGTGCCAGCAGCGGGACAGGGGAGGTCACTGAAGCTTTCTTT. V and J are TRBV25-1 and TRBJ1-1; TRBD1 agrees at 10 bases. The V gene's germline CDR1 is MGHDK and CDR2 SYGVNS. There are 14 residues in the CDR3. With 6 bases clipped from V and 4 bases from J, the junction kept 5 bases outside the gene matches.